This TCR beta chain was sequenced during a study of T cell clonotyping in hematopoietic cell transplantation. Using immunoSEQ multiplex PCR, the repertoire was profiled, and TCRdb retains in-frame clones only, with some absent. Seen here are approximately 20,000 clones, 65% to 80% observed once, and the top ten hold approximately 15%. The J segment lost 6 bases and the V segment lost 8 bases, leaving 6 bases of the junction unmatched. Germline loops: CDR1 MGHDK, CDR2 SYGVNS. The CDR3 contains 12 residues. The chain uses TRBV25-1 and TRBJ1-2, with 7 bases fitting TRBD1. The receptor was isolated from a man in his 60s in good health. Some clones in this sample may be carry-over from other donors' samples. The specimen was peripheral blood mononuclear cells. The CDR3 is CASADRAHGYTF. CDR3 in DNA: TGTGCCAGCGCAGACAGGGCCCATGGCTACACCTTC.